The 27 T cell receptor beta chains in this list originate from one sample, sequenced in a study of blood T cell repertoires in COVID-19. Clones were read by immunoSEQ multiplex PCR, and TCRdb kept only the in-frame ones, dropping some. The sample consists of some 260,000 clones, 87% of them appearing once. Sequences were obtained from PBMCs or T cells enriched from blood (not recorded which). The receptor set was obtained from a woman in her 30s with acute COVID-19.

The rearrangement links TRBV27 to TRBJ2-1; 10 positions match TRBD2. V lost 5 bases, J lost 7 bases, and 5 bases stayed unmatched. Germline values: CDR1 MNHEY, CDR2 SMNVEV (reference sequence). This CDR3 has 14 residues. CDR3 loop: CASSLAGEMNEQFF. The DNA of the CDR3 is TGTGCCAGCAGTCTAGCGGGAGAGATGAATGAGCAGTTCTTC.

The gene calls are TRBV7-9 and TRBJ1-1, with 9 bases identical to TRBD1. The germline gives CDR1 SEHNR, CDR2 FQNEAQ (reference sequence). V lost 5 bases to trimming and J lost 1 base; unmatched junction nucleotides: 5. The CDR3 spans 15 residues. Written as DNA, the CDR3 is TGTGCCAGCAGCCCGGAGGGACAGGGGAACACTGAAGCTTTCTTT. This translates into CASSPEGQGNTEAFF. Drawing the rest from reference TRBV7-9 and TRBJ1-1, the complete variable domain is DTGVSQNPRHKITKRGQNVTFRCDPISEHNRLYWYRQTLGQGPEFLTYFQNEAQLEKSRLLSDRFSAERPKGSFSTLEIQRTEQGDSAMYLCASSPEGQGNTEAFFGQGTRLTVV.

This clone was seen once. The chain links TRBV9 to TRBJ2-3, with 9 bases that match TRBD1. From germline, CDR1 is SGDLS and CDR2 YYNGEE. The CDR3 totals 16 residues. V was clipped by 4 bases and J by 6 bases; unmatched bases: 12. This chain's CDR3 is CASSFLTGQGRDTQYF. CDR3 in DNA: TGTGCCAGCAGCTTCCTCACCGGACAGGGGAGGGATACGCAGTATTTT.

The chain recombines TRBV5-1 with TRBJ1-3, with a possible D match to TRBD1 (6 bases). The CDR3 covers 16 residues. Deletions cut 3 bases from V and 0 bases from J, with 13 bases between. The V gene's germline CDR1 is SGHRS and CDR2 YFSETQ. The CDR3 nucleotides read TGCGCCAGCAGCTCAGGACAGTACTCCTCTGGAAACACCATATATTTT. Protein sequence: CASSSGQYSSGNTIYF.

This clone was observed a handful of times. The rearrangement links TRBV4-1 to TRBJ2-3, with D tentatively TRBD2 (7 bases). V lost 1 base to trimming and J lost 4 bases, with 15 bases between them. This CDR3 has 16 residues. The germline CDR1 and CDR2 sequences are MGHRA and YSYEKL. The CDR3 region is CASSQGRGGISDTQYF. CDR3 bases: TGCGCCAGCAGCCAAGGGCGCGGGGGCATATCAGATACGCAGTATTTT.

The chain couples TRBV7-5 to TRBJ2-7; the D call of TRBD1 is as the table states it, not checked on the DNA. TRBV7-5 is shown as a pseudogene. This CDR3 is 17 amino acids long. CDR3 loop: CARTEAGDGTSKYEQYF. The CDR3 nucleotides are TGTGCCAGAACCGAGGCAGGGGACGGTACTTCCAAATACGAGCAGTACTTC.

The chain recombines TRBV11-2 with TRBJ1-3; D call uncertain. Germline V CDR1 and CDR2: SGHAT, FQNNGV. The CDR3 contains 16 residues. Trimming removed 4 bases from V and 4 bases from J, with 17 bases in between. Written as DNA, the CDR3 is TGTGCCAGCAGCTGGCCCCATTTGGGCAGCGGAAACACCATATATTTT. Its protein is CASSWPHLGSGNTIYF. Based on the CDR3 plus reference TRBV11-2 and TRBJ1-3, the full variable domain is EAGVAQSPRYKIIEKRQSVAFWCNPISGHATLYWYQQILGQGPKLLIQFQNNGVVDDSQLPKDRFSAERLKGVDSTLKIQPAKLEDSAVYLCASSWPHLGSGNTIYFGEGSWLTVV.

The chain uses TRBV3-1 (or the pseudogene TRBV3-2) and TRBJ2-5; TRBD1 might be the D (6 bases). Germline V gene data show CDR1 as LGHDT and CDR2 as YNNKEL (reference sequence). This CDR3 spans 14 amino acids. Deletions cut 2 bases from V and 3 bases from J, with 10 bases between. For the CDR3, the DNA is TGTGCCAGCAGCCAAAGAGGACAGAAAGAGACCCAGTACTTC. Encoded protein: CASSQRGQKETQYF.

This clone has a handful of counts. The V call is TRBV3-1 (or the pseudogene TRBV3-2), the J call TRBJ1-4, with D perhaps matching TRBD1 (5 bases). Per the germline V gene, CDR1 is LGHDT and CDR2 is YNNKEL (reference sequence). This CDR3 contains 14 residues. The ends were cut back, 6 bases at V and 2 bases at J, with 10 bases in the middle. CDR3 sequence (DNA): TGTGCCAGCAGTCTACAGGTCACTAATGAAAAACTGTTTTTT. It translates to CASSLQVTNEKLFF.

The chain has TRBV19 and TRBJ2-4; TRBD2 might be the D (6 bases). This CDR3 is built from 15 residues. In germline, CDR1 is LNHDA, CDR2 SQIVND (reference sequence). V lost 5 bases to trimming and J lost 0 bases, with 11 bases between them. The CDR3 region has the DNA TGTGCCAGTAGTCCGGCGGGACTAGCCAAAAACATTCAGTACTTC. Its translation is CASSPAGLAKNIQYF.

This chain links TRBV18 with TRBJ2-7; possible D gene TRBD1, 6 bases. Germline CDR1 is KGHSH and CDR2 is LQKENI. The CDR3 sequence is 14 residues long. V shed 3 bases and J shed 2 bases, with 11 bases lying between them. The CDR3 sequence: CASSPPGHPYEQYF. The CDR3 nucleotides are TGTGCCAGCTCACCGCCGGGACACCCCTACGAGCAGTACTTC.

CDR3 nucleotides: TGTGCTAGCGACAGGGCCACTGAAGCTTTCTTT. Its translation: CASDRATEAFF. The chain employs TRBV2 and TRBJ1-1, with TRBD1 identical over 7 bases. The germline CDR1 and CDR2 sequences are SNHLY and FYNNEI. CDR3 length equals 11 residues.

The chain links TRBV5-1 to TRBJ2-7, with 9 bases fitting TRBD2. Trimming took 0 bases from V and 6 from J; bases not matched to a gene: 7. The CDR3 consists of 15 residues. Germline CDR1 and CDR2: SGHRS and YFSETQ. The CDR3 loop reads CASSLAGGRASEQYF. CDR3 bases: TGCGCCAGCAGCTTGGCAGGCGGGAGGGCGTCCGAGCAGTACTTC.

The chain carries TRBV18 and TRBJ2-3, with D tentatively TRBD2 (5 bases). Germline CDR1 reads KGHSH; CDR2 reads LQKENI. The CDR3 sequence is 15 residues long. V was cut by 0 bases and J by 2 bases, with 9 bases left in between. The CDR3 protein is CASSPPTDFTDTQYF. CDR3 bases: TGTGCCAGCTCACCACCGACGGACTTCACAGATACGCAGTATTTT. Variable domain in full (rest from reference TRBV18 and TRBJ2-3): NAGVMQNPRHLVRRRGQEARLRCSPMKGHSHVYWYRQLPEEGLKFMVYLQKENIIDESGMPKERFSAEFPKEGPSILRIQQVVRGDSAAYFCASSPPTDFTDTQYFGPGTRLTVL.

The J gene is TRBJ2-2, the V gene TRBV30; TRBD1 agrees at 7 bases. Per germline, CDR1 GTSNPN and CDR2 SVGIG (reference sequence). The CDR3 runs 14 residues. The V segment lost 5 bases and the J segment 5 bases; nucleotides outside the gene matches: 8. The CDR3 nucleotides read TGTGCCTGGTGCGACAGGGTTTGTACCGGGGAGCTGTTTTTT. It is translated as CAWCDRVCTGELFF.

The chain links TRBV11-2 to TRBJ1-2, with 7 nucleotides matching TRBD1. Germline V gene lookup returns CDR1 SGHAT and CDR2 FQNNGV. V lost 5 bases and J lost 5; bases outside the gene matches: 5. The CDR3 has 13 amino acids. The CDR3 nucleotides are TGTGCCAGCAGCATCGACAGGGATTATGGCTACACCTTC. This encodes CASSIDRDYGYTF.

V usage is TRBV11-2 and J usage is TRBJ2-5; D unresolved. CDR1 and CDR2 from the germline V gene are SGHAT and FQNNGV. This CDR3 comprises 14 residues. V was cut by 1 base and J by 3 bases, with 9 bases left in between. The chain's CDR3 is CASSLVHSKETQYF. CDR3 bases: TGTGCCAGCAGCTTAGTTCACAGTAAAGAGACCCAGTACTTC.

The chain combines TRBV6-1 with TRBJ1-1; 7 positions agree with TRBD1. The length of the CDR3 is 17 residues. CDR1 is MNHNS and CDR2 is SASEGT in the germline V gene. The V gene end was trimmed by 0 bases and the J gene end by 1 base; junction bases not matched to a gene: 8. The CDR3 reads CASSEAPGGQQNTEAFF. The CDR3 nucleotides read TGTGCCAGCAGTGAAGCTCCCGGGGGACAGCAGAACACTGAAGCTTTCTTT.

The chain carries TRBV19 and TRBJ1-1; 7 bases match TRBD1. The CDR3 loop spans 16 amino acids. CDR1 and CDR2 (germline): LNHDA, SQIVND (reference sequence). V shed 2 bases and J 0 bases; nucleotides not matched to a gene: 6. Written as DNA, the CDR3 is TGTGCCAGTAGTATATATGACAGGGACCTGAACACTGAAGCTTTCTTT. Protein sequence: CASSIYDRDLNTEAFF. The full variable domain, completed using reference TRBV19 and TRBJ1-1, is DGGITQSPKYLFRKEGQNVTLSCEQNLNHDAMYWYRQDPGQGLRLIYYSQIVNDFQKGDIAEGYSVSREKKESFPLTVTSAQKNPTAFYLCASSIYDRDLNTEAFFGQGTRLTVV.

V usage is TRBV28 and J usage is TRBJ1-1; 9 nucleotides match TRBD1. The CDR3 consists of 15 residues. The V gene's germline CDR1 is MDHEN and CDR2 SYDVKM. V was pared by 3 bases and J by 5 bases, with 7 bases of the junction left unmatched. CDR3 sequence reads: CASSLIRQGGTEAFF. The CDR3 DNA is TGTGCCAGCAGTTTGATTAGACAGGGGGGGACTGAAGCTTTCTTT.

The chain is built from TRBV23-1 and TRBJ2-7, with TRBD1 matching over 8 bases. TRBV23-1 is classed as an ORF, of uncertain function. CDR3 length equals 15 residues. V lost 6 bases to trimming and J lost 2 bases; unmatched junction nucleotides: 9. DNA of the CDR3: TGCGCCAGCAGCTCGGGACAGGCAAAGGCCTACGAGCAGTACTTC. This sequence encodes CASSSGQAKAYEQYF.

J is TRBJ1-4 and V is TRBV4-3; 11 bases are a match to TRBD1. V was pared by 0 bases and J by 5 bases, with 11 bases of the junction left unmatched. CDR1 LGHNA and CDR2 YSLEER come from the germline V gene. The CDR3 sequence is 19 residues long. The CDR3, as DNA: TGCGCCAGCAGCCAAGATGGGGTTGGGACAGGGGGGATGAATGAAAAACTGTTTTTT. Its protein product is CASSQDGVGTGGMNEKLFF.

The V and J genes are TRBV10-3 and TRBJ2-1, with 13 positions matching TRBD2. The germline V gene has CDR1 ENHRY and CDR2 SYGVKD. Trimming took 5 bases from V and 4 from J; bases not matched to a gene: 2. This CDR3 contains 15 residues. The CDR3 DNA reads TGTGCCATCAGTCCGGGACTAGCGGGGTACAATGAGCAGTTCTTC. This codes for CAISPGLAGYNEQFF.

The chain is built from TRBV19 and TRBJ2-6; 7 bases are a match to TRBD2. V lost 10 bases, J lost 0 bases, and 12 bases stayed unmatched. The CDR3 length is 17 residues. Germline CDR1 reads LNHDA; CDR2 reads SQIVND (reference sequence). The CDR3 region has the DNA TGTGCCACTAGCGGTGGGGTCGGGGACTCTGGGGCCAACGTCCTGACTTTC. Protein: CATSGGVGDSGANVLTF.

This clone was seen once. The chain employs TRBV5-4 and TRBJ2-3, with TRBD2 matching 16 bases. The V gene end was trimmed by 3 bases and the J gene end by 3 bases; junction bases not matched to a gene: 7. CDR3 length equals 18 residues. In germline, CDR1 is SGHNT, CDR2 YYREEE (reference sequence). The CDR3 DNA follows: TGTGCCAGCAGCTCGGGGACTAGCGGGGGGGCCCGGACAGATACGCAGTATTTT. Translating it yields CASSSGTSGGARTDTQYF.

The V call is TRBV3-1 (or the pseudogene TRBV3-2), the J call TRBJ1-5; 7 positions agree with TRBD1. J was trimmed by 6 bases and V by 4 bases; bases with no gene match: 6. The germline V gene encodes CDR1 LGHDT and CDR2 YNNKEL (reference sequence). This CDR3 has 14 amino acids. The CDR3 DNA sequence: TGTGCCAGCAGCCTCCGACAGGGAGGTCAGCCCCAGCATTTT. It translates to CASSLRQGGQPQHF.

This chain joins TRBV2 and TRBJ2-3; 7 bases fit TRBD2. V was pared by 1 base and J by 1 base, with 5 bases of the junction left unmatched. Germline assignment: CDR1 SNHLY and CDR2 FYNNEI. The CDR3 is 16 amino acids. In nucleotides, the CDR3 is TGTGCCAGCAGTGAAGTGAGGACTAGTGGCACAGATACGCAGTATTTT. This gives the protein CASSEVRTSGTDTQYF.